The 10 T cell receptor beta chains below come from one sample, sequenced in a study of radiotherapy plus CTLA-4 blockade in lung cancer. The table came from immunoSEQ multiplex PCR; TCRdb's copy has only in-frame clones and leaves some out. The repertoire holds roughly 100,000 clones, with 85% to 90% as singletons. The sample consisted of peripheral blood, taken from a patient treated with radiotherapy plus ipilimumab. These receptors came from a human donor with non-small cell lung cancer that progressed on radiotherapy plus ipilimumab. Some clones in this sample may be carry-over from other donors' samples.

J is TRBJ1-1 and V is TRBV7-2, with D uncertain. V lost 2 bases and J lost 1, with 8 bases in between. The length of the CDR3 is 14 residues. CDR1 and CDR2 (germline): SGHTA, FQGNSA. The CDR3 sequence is CASSLITGNTEAFF. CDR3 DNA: TGTGCCAGCAGCTTAATCACTGGGAACACTGAAGCTTTCTTT.

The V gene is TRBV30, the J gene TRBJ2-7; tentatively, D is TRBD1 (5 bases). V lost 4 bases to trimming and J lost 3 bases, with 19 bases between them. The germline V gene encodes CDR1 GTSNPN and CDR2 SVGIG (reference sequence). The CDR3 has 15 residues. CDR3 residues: CAWTQGASLIYEQYF. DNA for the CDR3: TGTGCCTGGACCCAAGGGGCCTCACTTATCTACGAGCAGTACTTC.

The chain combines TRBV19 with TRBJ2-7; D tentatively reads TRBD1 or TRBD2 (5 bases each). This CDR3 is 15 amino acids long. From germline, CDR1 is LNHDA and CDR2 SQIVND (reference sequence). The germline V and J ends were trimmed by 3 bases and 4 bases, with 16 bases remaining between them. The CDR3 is CASSIRRDRSYEQYF. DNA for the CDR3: TGTGCCAGTAGTATCCGTCGGGACCGATCATACGAGCAGTACTTC.

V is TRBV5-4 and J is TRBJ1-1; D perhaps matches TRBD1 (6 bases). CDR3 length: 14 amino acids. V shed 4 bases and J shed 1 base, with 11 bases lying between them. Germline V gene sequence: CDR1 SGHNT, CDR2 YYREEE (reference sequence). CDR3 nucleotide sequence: TGTGCCAGCAGCCCCCGACAGGCGAACACTGAAGCTTTCTTT. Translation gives CASSPRQANTEAFF.

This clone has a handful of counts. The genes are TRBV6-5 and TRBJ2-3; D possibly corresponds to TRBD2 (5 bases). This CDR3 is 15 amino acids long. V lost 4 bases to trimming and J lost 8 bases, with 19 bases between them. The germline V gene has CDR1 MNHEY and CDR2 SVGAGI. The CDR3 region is CASSLRVMGEGTQYF. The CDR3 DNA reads TGTGCCAGCAGTTTGCGGGTTATGGGAGAGGGTACGCAGTATTTT.

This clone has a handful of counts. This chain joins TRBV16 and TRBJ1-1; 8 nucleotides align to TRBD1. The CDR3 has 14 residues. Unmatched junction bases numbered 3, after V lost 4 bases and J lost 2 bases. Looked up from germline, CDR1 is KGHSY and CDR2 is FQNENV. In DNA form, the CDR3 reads TGTGCCAGCAGCCTTACAGGGGGTAACACTGAAGCTTTCTTT. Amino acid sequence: CASSLTGGNTEAFF.

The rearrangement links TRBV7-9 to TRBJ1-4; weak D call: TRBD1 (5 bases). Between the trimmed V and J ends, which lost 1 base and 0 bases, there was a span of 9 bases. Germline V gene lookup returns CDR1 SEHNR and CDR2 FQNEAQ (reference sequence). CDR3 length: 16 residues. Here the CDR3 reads CASSLDRQTTNEKLFF. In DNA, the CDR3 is TGTGCCAGCAGCTTAGACAGGCAAACAACTAATGAAAAACTGTTTTTT. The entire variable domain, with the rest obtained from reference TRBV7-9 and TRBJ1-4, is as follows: DTGVSQNPRHKITKRGQNVTFRCDPISEHNRLYWYRQTLGQGPEFLTYFQNEAQLEKSRLLSDRFSAERPKGSFSTLEIQRTEQGDSAMYLCASSLDRQTTNEKLFFGSGTQLSVL.

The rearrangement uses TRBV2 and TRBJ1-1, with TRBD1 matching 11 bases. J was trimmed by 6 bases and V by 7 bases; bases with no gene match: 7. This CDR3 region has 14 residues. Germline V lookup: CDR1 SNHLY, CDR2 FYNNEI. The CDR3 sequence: CASKGTGGFPEAFF. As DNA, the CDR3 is TGTGCCAGCAAAGGGACAGGGGGGTTCCCTGAAGCTTTCTTT.

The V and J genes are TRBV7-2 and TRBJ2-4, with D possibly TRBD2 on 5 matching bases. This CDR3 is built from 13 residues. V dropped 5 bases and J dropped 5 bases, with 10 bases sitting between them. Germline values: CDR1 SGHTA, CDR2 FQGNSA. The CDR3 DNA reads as TGTGCCAGCAGCGTCCGGACTCAAAACATTCAGTACTTC. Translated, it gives CASSVRTQNIQYF.

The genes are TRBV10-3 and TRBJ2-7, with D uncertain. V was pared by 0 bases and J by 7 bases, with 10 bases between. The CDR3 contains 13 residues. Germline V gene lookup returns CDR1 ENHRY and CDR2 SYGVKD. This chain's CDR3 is CAISESNRQEQYF. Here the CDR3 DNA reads TGTGCCATCAGTGAGTCGAACCGGCAGGAGCAGTACTTC.